What follows describes a single T cell receptor beta chain. This sample stems from a study of technical replicates of blood from several donors. The protocol was immunoSEQ multiplex PCR, while the TCRdb copy is restricted to in-frame clones and leaves out a portion. The repertoire holds about 82,000 clones, with about 94% as singletons. The source of this sequence is a human donor in good health. Sequencing was done on a sample of T cells isolated from PBMCs.

CDR3 residues: CASSPRQSFNYGYTF. The CDR3 nucleotides read TGTGCCAGCAGCCCGAGACAGAGCTTTAACTATGGCTACACCTTC. V and J are TRBV7-9 and TRBJ1-2, with D maybe TRBD1 (5 bases). This CDR3 has 15 amino acids. Deletions cut 5 bases from V and 1 base from J, with 14 bases between. Germline CDR1 is SEHNR and CDR2 is FQNEAQ (reference sequence).